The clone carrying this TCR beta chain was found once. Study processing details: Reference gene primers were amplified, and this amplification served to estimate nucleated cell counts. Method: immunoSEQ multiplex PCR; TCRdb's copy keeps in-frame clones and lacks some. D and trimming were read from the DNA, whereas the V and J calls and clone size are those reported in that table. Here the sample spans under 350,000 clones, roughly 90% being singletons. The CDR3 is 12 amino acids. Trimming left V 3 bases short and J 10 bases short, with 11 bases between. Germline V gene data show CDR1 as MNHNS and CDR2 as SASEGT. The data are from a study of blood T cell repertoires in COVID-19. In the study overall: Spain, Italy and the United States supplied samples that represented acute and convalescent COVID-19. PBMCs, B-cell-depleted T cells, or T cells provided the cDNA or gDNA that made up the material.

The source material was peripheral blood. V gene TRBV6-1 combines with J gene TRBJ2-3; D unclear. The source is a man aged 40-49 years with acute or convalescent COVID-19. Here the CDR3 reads CASSDGPSAQYF. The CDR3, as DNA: TGTGCCAGCAGTGATGGCCCCTCCGCGCAGTATTTT.